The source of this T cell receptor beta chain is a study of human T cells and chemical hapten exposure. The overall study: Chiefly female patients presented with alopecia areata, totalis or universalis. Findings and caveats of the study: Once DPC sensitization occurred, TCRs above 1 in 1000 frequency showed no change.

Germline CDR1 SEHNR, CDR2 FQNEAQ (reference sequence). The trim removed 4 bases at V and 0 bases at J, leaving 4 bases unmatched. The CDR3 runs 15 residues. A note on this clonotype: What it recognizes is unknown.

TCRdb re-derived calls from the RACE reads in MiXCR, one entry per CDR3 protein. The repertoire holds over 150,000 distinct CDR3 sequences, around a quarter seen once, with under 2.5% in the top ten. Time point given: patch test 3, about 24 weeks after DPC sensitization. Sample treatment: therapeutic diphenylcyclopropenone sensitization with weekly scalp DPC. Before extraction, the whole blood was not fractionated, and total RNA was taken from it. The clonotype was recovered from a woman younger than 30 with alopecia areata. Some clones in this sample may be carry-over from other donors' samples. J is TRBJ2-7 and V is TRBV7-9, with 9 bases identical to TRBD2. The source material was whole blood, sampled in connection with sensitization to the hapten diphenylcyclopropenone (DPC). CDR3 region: CASSSQRGDSYEQYF. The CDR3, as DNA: TGTGCCAGCAGCTCACAGCGGGGGGACTCCTACGAGCAGTACTTC.